This TCR beta chain was sequenced in a study of blood T cell repertoires in COVID-19. A few counts support this clone. The CDR3 runs to 13 residues. V was trimmed by 0 bases and J by 6 bases, leaving 9 bases between them. CDR1 SGDLS and CDR2 YYNGEE come from the germline V gene. The data were produced by immunoSEQ multiplex PCR, yet TCRdb's version contains in-frame clones alone and is incomplete. The sample holds around 290,000 clones, more than 70% seen once. Sequencing used peripheral blood. This receptor was identified in a woman in her fifties or sixties who had recovered from COVID-19. The chain combines TRBV9 with TRBJ1-1; the D gene is possibly TRBD1 (5 bases). The CDR3 coding sequence is TGTGCCAGCAGCGTAGTAGGGGCCGCTGAAGCTTTCTTT. It yields the protein CASSVVGAAEAFF. Full variable domain (outside the CDR3, taken from reference TRBV9 and TRBJ1-1): DSGVTQTPKHLITATGQRVTLRCSPRSGDLSVYWYQQSLDQGLQFLIQYYNGEERAKGNILERFSAQQFPDLHSELNLSSLELGDSALYFCASSVVGAAEAFFGQGTRLTVV.